The following is a TCR beta chain sequence with its context. Its specificity is not known. The sample belongs to a study of immune characteristics of hereditary and idiopathic chronic pancreatitis. Study-level points and caveats: Gene families like TRBV10, TRBV19, TRBV23 and TRBV5 were used differently between subtypes. TCRbeta diversity rose and clonality fell in both pancreatitis groups versus controls.

Using immunoSEQ multiplex PCR, the repertoire was profiled, and TCRdb retains in-frame clones only, with some absent. The sample contains about 13,000 clones, 73% of which appear only once. CDR3 length: 15 amino acids. Trimming removed 4 bases from V and 0 bases from J, with 13 bases in between. Germline V gene data show CDR1 as SNHLY and CDR2 as FYNNEI. Chronic pancreatitis tissue was collected during total pancreatectomy with islet autotransplantation. No included patient had a known diabetes history. TCR beta sequencing used genomic DNA from unsorted bulk pancreas tissue. This sequence originates from a human donor with chronic pancreatitis. The rearrangement uses TRBV2 and TRBJ2-7, with unresolved D. Sequencing was carried out using pancreas tissue with hereditary chronic pancreatitis. The CDR3 DNA reads TGTGCCAGCAGTGGGCACAGCCAGAGCTCCTACGAGCAGTACTTC. It encodes CASSGHSQSSYEQYF.